This T cell receptor (beta chain) was recovered during a study of T cells in Graves' hyperthyroidism and ophthalmopathy. V shed 0 bases and J 7 bases; nucleotides not matched to a gene: 12. Germline CDR1 reads SGHRS; CDR2 reads YFSETQ. This CDR3 region has 18 residues. Amplification targeted TCR beta CDR3 regions from RNA transcripts. When the TCR CDR3 underwent first-round RT-PCR, the HTBI primer set was used. TCRdb processed the multiplex PCR reads anew with MiXCR; each CDR3 protein has one entry. The sample yields about 690,000 distinct CDR3 sequences, approximately 15% seen once. V usage is TRBV5-1 and J usage is TRBJ2-1; TRBD2 matches at 11 bases. Sequencing was carried out using blood. The receptor comes from a man between 50 and 59 years old with Graves' hyperthyroidism. CDR3 region: CASSLGASGRRVGNEQFF. As DNA, the CDR3 is TGCGCCAGCAGCTTGGGGGCTAGCGGGAGGAGGGTAGGTAATGAGCAGTTCTTC. The full variable domain, its missing parts supplied by reference TRBV5-1 and TRBJ2-1, is KAGVTQTPRYLIKTRGQQVTLSCSPISGHRSVSWYQQTPGQGLQFLFEYFSETQRNKGNFPGRFSGRQFSNSRSEMNVSTLELGDSALYLCASSLGASGRRVGNEQFFGPGTRLTVL.